This T cell receptor (beta chain) emerged from a study of breast tumors, draining lymph nodes, adjacent tissues (dated by TCRdb to the mid-2010s). In the study overall: In breast cancer patients, the study compared the TCR beta repertoires of tumor, adjacent nontumor tissue and axillary lymph nodes. In human breast cancer, the study set out to evaluate how tumor, surrounding tissue and draining lymph node repertoires relate to one another and whether T cells may move between these sites.

Trimming takes 3 bases off V and 3 bases off J; junction bases not matched to a gene: 4. From cysteine to phenylalanine, the CDR3 is 14 amino acids long. CDR3 DNA only is kept here, 42 bases in frame from base 1. CDR1 and CDR2, looked up from the germline V gene, are KGHSH and LQKENI. What the work shows at the level of the full study, not this receptor alone: The data were considered consistent with most tumor T cells being derived from the lymph node and subsequently expanding within tumor tissue. Tumor and nontumor tissue repertoires were significantly more similar in luminal-like than in basal-like breast cancer. T-cell repertoire diversity in tumors was found to be lower than in lymph nodes but higher than in nontumor tissue, and preferential V and J gene usage was observed. The conclusion that tumor T cells originate in lymph nodes was presented as consistent with a hypothesis rather than as directly demonstrated.

Sequencing instrument: Illumina HiSeq 2000. Multiplex PCR amplification was used to build the TCR beta chain libraries. The amplified TCR beta chain products were analyzed by high-throughput sequencing. The public reads were quality trimmed at Q25 with fastp and then assembled into clones with MiXCR by TCRdb, keeping productive beta chains. Rows with a matching CDR3 protein are joined into one entry that keeps the most common DNA and genes. The table for this sample lists tens of thousands of distinct CDR3 sequences; less than 75% of them were counted only once. The ten top clones hold approximately 18% of the sample. This clonotype showed up just a few times. The clone's antigen remains unknown. Base-call qualities are not available, and no considerably larger clone is one nucleotide away.

This clonotype was obtained from a female donor with breast cancer. Some clones in this sample may be carry-over from other donors' samples. Material: breast tumor tissue. The chain is made from TRBV18 and TRBJ1-2, with 7 central nucleotides matching TRBD1. The bases read TGTGCCAGCTCACCCACAACAGGGGACTATGGCTACACCTTC. It is translated as CASSPTTGDYGYTF.